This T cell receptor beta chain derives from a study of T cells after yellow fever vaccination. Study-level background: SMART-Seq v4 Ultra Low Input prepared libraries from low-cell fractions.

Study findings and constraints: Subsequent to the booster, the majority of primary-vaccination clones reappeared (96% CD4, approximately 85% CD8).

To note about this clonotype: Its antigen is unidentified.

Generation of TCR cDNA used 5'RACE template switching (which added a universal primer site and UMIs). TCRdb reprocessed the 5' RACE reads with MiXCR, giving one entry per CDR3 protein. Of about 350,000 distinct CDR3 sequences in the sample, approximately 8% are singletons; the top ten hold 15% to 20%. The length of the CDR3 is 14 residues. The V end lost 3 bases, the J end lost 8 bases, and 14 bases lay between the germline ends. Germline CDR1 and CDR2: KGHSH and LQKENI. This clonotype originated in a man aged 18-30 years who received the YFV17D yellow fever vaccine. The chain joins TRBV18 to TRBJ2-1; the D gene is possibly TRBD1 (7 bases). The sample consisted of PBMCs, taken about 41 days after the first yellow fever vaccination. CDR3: CASSPGQGGDEQFF. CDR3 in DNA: TGTGCCAGCTCACCGGGGCAGGGGGGCGATGAGCAGTTCTTC.